The 13 T cell receptor beta chains below all came from one sample that was sequenced in a study of T cells in Graves' hyperthyroidism and ophthalmopathy. Amplified TCR beta CDR3 regions derived from RNA transcripts. The HTBI primer set was used in a first-round RT-PCR of the TCR CDR3. TCRdb passed the multiplex PCR reads through MiXCR, listing each CDR3 protein once. The sample holds approximately 270,000 distinct CDR3 sequences, more than 12% seen once. Input material: blood. Every receptor here comes from a woman aged 40 to 49 with Graves' hyperthyroidism that later progressed to Graves' ophthalmopathy.

A note on this clonotype: A read error is likely, as this CDR3 ends without the conserved phenylalanine or tryptophan. The CDR3 reads CASSVLSWDEQYL. The CDR3 bases are TGCGCCAGCAGCGTTCTCAGCTGGGACGAGCAGTACCTC. This chain uses TRBV5-1 with TRBJ2-7; D not certain. The germline V gene encodes CDR1 SGHRS and CDR2 YFSETQ. The CDR3 sequence is 13 residues long. V dropped 4 bases and J dropped 5 bases, with 13 bases sitting between them.

This clonotype has a count of ten or more. One end of the junction does not line up with germline, which may come from a read error. V and J are TRBV3-1 and TRBJ2-7, with TRBD1 matching 9 bases. Germline CDR1 and CDR2: LGHDT and YNNKEL (reference sequence). This CDR3 region has 13 residues. The CDR3 DNA sequence: TGTGCCAGCAGCCATGGGACAGGGCTCAGAGCCGACTTC. Its translation is CASSHGTGLRADF.

There are many counts of this clonotype. The chain joins TRBV30 to TRBJ1-2; D possibly corresponds to TRBD1 (5 bases). Germline CDR1 GTSNPN, CDR2 SVGIG (reference sequence). This CDR3 region has 12 residues. Trimming shortened V by 3 bases and J by 4 bases, and 9 bases separated the two germline ends. In DNA form, the CDR3 reads TGTGCCTGGAGGACAGACTCCTATGGCTACACCTTC. Protein: CAWRTDSYGYTF.

This clonotype was counted many times. This sequence joins TRBV7-9 and TRBJ2-3; D perhaps matches TRBD2 (5 bases). CDR3 length: 15 amino acids. Germline-derived CDR1 and CDR2 are SEHNR and FQNEAQ (reference sequence). V lost 4 bases, J lost 0 bases, and 11 bases lay in between. The CDR3 sequence is CASSSGGYSTDTQYF. Here the CDR3 DNA reads TGTGCCAGCAGCTCAGGAGGATATAGCACAGATACGCAGTATTTT.

At least ten counts were recorded for this clonotype. The rearrangement links TRBV3-1 to TRBJ1-3; no definite D call. The V gene's germline CDR1 is LGHDT and CDR2 YNNKEL (reference sequence). Trimming took off 0 bases at V and 2 bases at J, with 8 bases between the two ends. The CDR3 spans 15 residues. CDR3 DNA sequence: TGTGCCAGCAGCCAAGATGGGATGGCTGGAAACACCATATATTTT. It is translated as CASSQDGMAGNTIYF.

This clonotype was detected many times. The rearrangement uses TRBV5-1 and TRBJ2-6; possible D gene TRBD1, 6 bases. The CDR3 totals 14 residues. CDR1 SGHRS and CDR2 YFSETQ come from the germline V gene. The V end lost 3 bases, the J end lost 8 bases, and 12 bases lay between the germline ends. CDR3 DNA: TGCGCCAGCAGCTCGCTAACAGGGTCCAACGTCCTGACTTTC. It is translated as CASSSLTGSNVLTF. Full variable domain (missing parts from reference TRBV5-1 and TRBJ2-6): KAGVTQTPRYLIKTRGQQVTLSCSPISGHRSVSWYQQTPGQGLQFLFEYFSETQRNKGNFPGRFSGRQFSNSRSEMNVSTLELGDSALYLCASSSLTGSNVLTFGAGSRLTVL.

The chain employs TRBV7-9 and TRBJ2-3; tentative D call: TRBD2 (6 bases). The CDR3 length is 18 residues. V lost 1 base to trimming and J lost 8 bases, with 25 bases between them. From germline, CDR1 is SEHNR and CDR2 FQNEAQ (reference sequence). For the CDR3, the DNA is TGTGCCAGCAGCTTAGAATCAGATAGCGGCCCCGTAAAGAGTACGCAGTATTTT. This gives the protein CASSLESDSGPVKSTQYF.

Points on this clonotype: An end of the junction does not agree with germline; a read error may underlie this. The chain uses TRBV5-1 and TRBJ2-1; 10 nucleotides align to TRBD2. Germline V lookup: CDR1 SGHRS, CDR2 YFSETQ. The CDR3 is made up of 14 amino acids. This CDR3 reads CASSLGLAGEEQFF. CDR3 nucleotides: TGCGCCAGCAGTTTGGGGCTAGCGGGAGAAGAGCAGTTCTTC.

This clonotype was counted ten times or more. J is TRBJ2-5 and V is TRBV6-1; TRBD2 is a possible D gene (5 bases). Trimming cost V 8 bases and J 5 bases, with 12 bases left between them. The germline V gene encodes CDR1 MNHNS and CDR2 SASEGT. The CDR3 totals 12 residues. This CDR3 is CASGIRGETQYF. CDR3 DNA: TGTGCCAGCGGGATTCGCGGGGAGACCCAGTACTTC.

This rearrangement joins TRBV3-1 to TRBJ1-1, with D unclear. This CDR3 spans 15 amino acids. Trimming removed 7 bases at V and 4 bases at J, with 19 bases between. CDR1 is LGHDT, CDR2 YNNKEL, per germline (reference sequence). CDR3 bases: TGTGCCAGCATCAAGTCAGGACGCGGGAGCACTGAAGCTTTCTTT. It codes for CASIKSGRGSTEAFF.

This clonotype was picked up many times. The rearrangement uses TRBV4-1 and TRBJ2-7; 7 nucleotides align to TRBD1. Looked up from germline, CDR1 is MGHRA and CDR2 is YSYEKL. The CDR3 is 15 amino acids. The trim removed 1 base at V and 9 bases at J, leaving 12 bases unmatched. In DNA form, the CDR3 reads TGCGCCAGCAGCCAAGGTGTAACAGGGGTTTTAGCGCAGTACTTC. This translates into CASSQGVTGVLAQYF.

This clonotype was seen ten or more times. The chain carries TRBV6-1 and TRBJ2-1; tentative D call: TRBD2 (7 bases). Germline values: CDR1 MNHNS, CDR2 SASEGT. V was shortened by 6 bases and J by 9 bases, with 21 bases between the two germline ends. The CDR3 totals 15 residues. The CDR3 coding sequence is TGTGCCAGCAGCCCAAAGGGGGTAGCGGGTATTGAGCAGTTCTTC. Translation: CASSPKGVAGIEQFF.

V usage is TRBV4-1 and J usage is TRBJ2-1; a weak D match, TRBD2 (6 bases). This CDR3 is built from 15 residues. Germline V gene lookup returns CDR1 MGHRA and CDR2 YSYEKL. Trimming pared 2 bases from V and 6 bases from J, leaving 14 bases between. Written as DNA, the CDR3 is TGCGCCAGCAGCCAACCGCGGGGAGTACTCAATGAGCAGTTCTTC. Its protein product is CASSQPRGVLNEQFF.